The 31 T cell receptor beta chains presented below share a single source sample, sequenced in a study of shared clonotypes between healthy human individuals. Clones were sequenced by immunoSEQ multiplex PCR, and TCRdb holds only the in-frame ones, with some missing. The sample includes some 2,100,000 clones, about 92% seen only once; the top ten take over 1.5%. CD8 cells regarded as naive lacked CD45RO, were positively chosen for CCR7, and omitted terminally differentiated effector memory CD45RA+ cells. Sequenced: naive CD8+ T cells from PBMCs. The receptors originated from a man aged 18 to 30 in good health. Some clones in this sample may be carry-over from other donors' samples.

The chain is built from TRBV7-2 and TRBJ2-3, with a weak D call TRBD2 (5 bases). The CDR3 spans 14 residues. V was pared by 6 bases and J by 2 bases, with 12 bases between. Germline V CDR1 and CDR2: SGHTA, FQGNSA. For the CDR3, the DNA is TGTGCCAGCAGTTGGCGGGCCCCCACAGATACGCAGTATTTT. Translated: CASSWRAPTDTQYF. Full variable domain (missing parts from reference TRBV7-2 and TRBJ2-3): GAGVSQSPSNKVTEKGKDVELRCDPISGHTALYWYRQSLGQGLEFLIYFQGNSAPDKSGLPSDRFSAERTGGSVSTLTIQRTQQEDSAVYLCASSWRAPTDTQYFGPGTRLTVL.

V is TRBV15 and J is TRBJ2-2; perhaps TRBD1 as D (6 bases). Trimming took off 0 bases at V and 2 bases at J, with 13 bases between the two ends. Germline V gene sequence: CDR1 LNHNV, CDR2 YYDKDF (reference sequence). The CDR3 is 17 residues long. The CDR3 loop is CATSRDDLDRNTGELFF. CDR3 in DNA: TGTGCCACCAGCAGAGATGATCTGGACAGAAACACCGGGGAGCTGTTTTTT.

The V gene is TRBV6-6, the J gene TRBJ2-4; D possibly corresponds to TRBD1 (6 bases). The germline gives CDR1 MNHNY, CDR2 SVGAGI (reference sequence). With 4 bases removed from V and 0 bases from J, the gap between germline ends came to 10 bases. This CDR3 is built from 15 residues. Written as DNA, the CDR3 is TGTGCCAGCAGTTCTCGGACAGTAGCCAAAAACATTCAGTACTTC. Protein product: CASSSRTVAKNIQYF.

The V gene is TRBV5-1, the J gene TRBJ1-4, with D maybe TRBD1 (5 bases). The V gene lost 4 bases and the J gene lost 7 bases, with 17 bases spanning the gap. Germline V CDR1 and CDR2: SGHRS, YFSETQ. This CDR3 region has 15 residues. The CDR3 reads CASSLDRGGVEKLFF. The CDR3 DNA reads TGCGCCAGCAGCCTAGACCGGGGCGGCGTTGAAAAACTGTTTTTT. Combining the CDR3 with reference TRBV5-1 and TRBJ1-4 gives the whole variable domain KAGVTQTPRYLIKTRGQQVTLSCSPISGHRSVSWYQQTPGQGLQFLFEYFSETQRNKGNFPGRFSGRQFSNSRSEMNVSTLELGDSALYLCASSLDRGGVEKLFFGSGTQLSVL.

J is TRBJ1-2 and V is TRBV2; 9 bases agree with TRBD1. The CDR3 is 15 residues long. Germline CDR1 and CDR2: SNHLY and FYNNEI. With V trimmed by 6 bases and J by 4 bases, 9 bases remained unmatched. The CDR3 spells CASRSKQGAGYGYTF. In nucleotides, the CDR3 is TGTGCCAGCAGGAGCAAACAGGGGGCGGGCTATGGCTACACCTTC. Supplemented by reference TRBV2 and TRBJ1-2, the full variable domain reads EPEVTQTPSHQVTQMGQEVILRCVPISNHLYFYWYRQILGQKVEFLVSFYNNEISEKSEIFDDQFSVERPDGSNFTLKIRSTKLEDSAMYFCASRSKQGAGYGYTFGSGTRLTVV.

Of note for this clone: The sample has other DNA sequences that encode this CDR3 too. The chain uses TRBV7-9 and TRBJ2-7, with 9 bases lining up with TRBD1. In germline, CDR1 is SEHNR, CDR2 FQNEAQ (reference sequence). V lost 4 bases to trimming and J lost 4 bases; unmatched junction nucleotides: 8. This CDR3 spans 15 amino acids. CDR3: CASSSPGQGLYEQYF. The CDR3 DNA reads TGTGCCAGCAGCTCACCGGGACAGGGCTTGTACGAGCAGTACTTC.

This clone was found a few times. The chain links TRBV29-1 to TRBJ1-1; D may be TRBD1 (6 bases). In germline, CDR1 is SQVTM, CDR2 ANQGSEA. This CDR3 region has 12 residues. Between the trimmed V and J ends, which lost 7 bases and 6 bases, there was a span of 15 bases. The CDR3 spells CSAIGGTPEAFF. CDR3 nucleotides: TGCAGCGCAATCGGGGGCACGCCTGAAGCTTTCTTT.

The J gene is TRBJ2-2, the V gene TRBV4-3; TRBD2 is a possible D gene (6 bases). Germline CDR1 reads LGHNA; CDR2 reads YSLEER. Trimming stripped 1 base from V and 5 bases from J, with 17 bases between. This CDR3 has 17 residues. CDR3 bases: TGCGCCAGCAGCCAAGGAGTGGCGGGGTCCGAAACCGGGGAGCTGTTTTTT. Its protein product is CASSQGVAGSETGELFF.

The CDR3 sequence: CASSGGQGFNEQYF. The CDR3 nucleotides are TGTGCCAGCAGTGGTGGTCAGGGGTTCAACGAGCAGTACTTC. The chain recombines TRBV27 with TRBJ2-7; possible D gene TRBD1, 6 bases. Germline V CDR1 and CDR2: MNHEY, SMNVEV (reference sequence). The CDR3 extends over 14 amino acids. With 5 bases removed from V and 5 bases from J, the gap between germline ends came to 16 bases.

The chain combines TRBV6-5 with TRBJ1-2; a possible D gene is TRBD1 (6 bases). The CDR3 is 16 amino acids. Germline CDR1 and CDR2: MNHEY and SVGAGI. The germline V and J ends were trimmed by 0 bases and 4 bases, with 15 bases remaining between them. In DNA, the CDR3 is TGTGCCAGCAGTTACTCGGTGGCAGGGGCTGCCTATGGCTACACCTTC. Amino acid sequence: CASSYSVAGAAYGYTF.

The chain links TRBV12-5 to TRBJ2-1; no clear D gene. Trimming took off 3 bases at V and 5 bases at J, with 8 bases between the two ends. This CDR3 contains 13 residues. Germline V CDR1 and CDR2: LGHNT, FRNRAP. CDR3 amino acids: CASGLGSHNEQFF. CDR3 DNA sequence: TGTGCTAGTGGTTTAGGTAGTCACAATGAGCAGTTCTTC.

The genes are TRBV7-3 and TRBJ2-3; 7 nucleotides align to TRBD1. The CDR3 sequence is 16 residues long. The V gene's germline CDR1 is SGHTA and CDR2 FQGTGA. V lost 1 base to trimming and J lost 0 bases; unmatched junction nucleotides: 4. The CDR3 protein is CASSLRGGGSTDTQYF. CDR3 bases: TGTGCCAGCAGCTTAAGAGGGGGCGGGAGCACAGATACGCAGTATTTT. The whole variable domain, remainder taken from reference TRBV7-3 and TRBJ2-3, is GAGVSQTPSNKVTEKGKYVELRCDPISGHTALYWYRQSLGQGPEFLIYFQGTGAADDSGLPNDRFFAVRPEGSVSTLKIQRTERGDSAVYLCASSLRGGGSTDTQYFGPGTRLTVL.

The chain carries TRBV13 and TRBJ1-4; D is undetermined. The CDR3 has 18 residues. Trimming shortened V by 5 bases and J by 0 bases, and 19 bases separated the two germline ends. Germline loops: CDR1 PRHDT, CDR2 FYEKMQ (reference sequence). In DNA form, the CDR3 reads TGTGCCAGCAGCGCCTGGGCCGTTCCCGTTGCAACTAATGAAAAACTGTTTTTT. Protein sequence: CASSAWAVPVATNEKLFF.

This clone was observed a few times. The rearrangement uses TRBV7-2 and TRBJ1-1; D not certain. The CDR3 is made up of 12 amino acids. CDR1 and CDR2 (germline): SGHTA, FQGNSA. The ends were cut back, 5 bases at V and 0 bases at J, with 4 bases in the middle. The CDR3 coding sequence is TGTGCCAGCAGCCCAATGAACACTGAAGCTTTCTTT. It codes for CASSPMNTEAFF.

The chain carries TRBV2 and TRBJ2-1; 10 nucleotides line up with TRBD2. CDR3 length: 21 residues. Germline assignment: CDR1 SNHLY and CDR2 FYNNEI. V was pared by 4 bases and J by 0 bases, with 18 bases of the junction left unmatched. DNA of the CDR3: TGTGCCAGCAGTGGGTTCAAGCGGGAGGGAATAATCTCGAGCTCCTACAATGAGCAGTTCTTC. Its protein is CASSGFKREGIISSSYNEQFF.

V is TRBV27 and J is TRBJ2-3; D gene ambiguous. Germline lookup yields CDR1 MNHEY and CDR2 SMNVEV (reference sequence). The CDR3 is 18 amino acids. Trimming took 2 bases from V and 0 from J, leaving 18 bases between them. The DNA of the CDR3 is TGTGCCAGCAGTTTAATCTCGTCTATCGGTCTTAGCACAGATACGCAGTATTTT. Amino acid sequence: CASSLISSIGLSTDTQYF.

The V gene is TRBV5-1, the J gene TRBJ2-7, with D possibly matching TRBD1 (5 bases). The CDR3 loop spans 16 amino acids. V shed 0 bases and J shed 0 bases, with 13 bases lying between them. Germline V gene sequence: CDR1 SGHRS, CDR2 YFSETQ. CDR3: CASSLERQGSSYEQYF. CDR3 in DNA: TGCGCCAGCAGCTTGGAAAGGCAGGGTAGCTCCTACGAGCAGTACTTC.

CDR3 sequence (DNA): TGTGCCAGCAGTTTATTTCGGCGGAGCTCCTACAATGAGCAGTTCTTC. Translation: CASSLFRRSSYNEQFF. The chain is built from TRBV27 and TRBJ2-1; D is undetermined. Germline CDR1 MNHEY, CDR2 SMNVEV (reference sequence). V lost 1 base, J lost 0 bases, and 10 bases lay in between. The CDR3 totals 16 residues.

In its sample, this clone was seen once. The gene calls are TRBV29-1 and TRBJ1-5; TRBD1 agrees at 7 bases. This CDR3 has 15 residues. V trimming: 6 bases; J trimming: 3 bases; junction bases outside the gene matches: 11. Germline CDR1 and CDR2: SQVTM and ANQGSEA. CDR3: CSVTPGGGNNQPQHF. Here the CDR3 DNA reads TGCAGCGTAACCCCCGGAGGGGGCAACAATCAGCCCCAGCATTTT. The full variable domain, its missing parts supplied by reference TRBV29-1 and TRBJ1-5, is SAVISQKPSRDICQRGTSLTIQCQVDSQVTMMFWYRQQPGQSLTLIATANQGSEATYESGFVIDKFPISRPNLTFSTLTVSNMSPEDSSIYLCSVTPGGGNNQPQHFGDGTRLSIL.

This clone has more than one count but fewer than ten. The gene calls are TRBV5-5 and TRBJ1-1, with D perhaps TRBD1 (6 bases). The CDR3 length is 14 residues. Germline loops: CDR1 SGHKS, CDR2 YYEKEE (reference sequence). Trimming shortened V by 0 bases and J by 7 bases, and 13 bases separated the two germline ends. In DNA, the CDR3 is TGTGCCAGCAGCTTGGTGCAGGGGCGGGTTGAAGCTTTCTTT. It codes for CASSLVQGRVEAFF. The whole variable domain, remainder taken from reference TRBV5-5 and TRBJ1-1, is DAGVTQSPTHLIKTRGQQVTLRCSPISGHKSVSWYQQVLGQGPQFIFQYYEKEERGRGNFPDRFSARQFPNYSSELNVNALLLGDSALYLCASSLVQGRVEAFFGQGTRLTVV.

The chain's CDR3 is CASSIPGTPVGQPQHF. CDR3 DNA sequence: TGTGCCAGTAGTATCCCAGGGACACCGGTCGGCCAGCCCCAGCATTTT. The rearrangement joins TRBV19 to TRBJ1-5; tentative D call: TRBD1 (6 bases). CDR1 LNHDA and CDR2 SQIVND come from the germline V gene (reference sequence). The CDR3 extends over 16 amino acids. Trimming left V 3 bases short and J 7 bases short, with 19 bases between.

The V call is TRBV7-8, the J call TRBJ2-6, with a tentative D call TRBD2 (5 bases). CDR3 size: 14 residues. Germline lookup yields CDR1 SGHVS and CDR2 FQNEAQ. Trimming stripped 3 bases from V and 4 bases from J, with 7 bases between. This CDR3 reads CASSFGGGANVLTF. CDR3 DNA sequence: TGTGCCAGCAGCTTTGGAGGCGGGGCCAACGTCCTGACTTTC.

The chain combines TRBV4-1 with TRBJ2-2, with a tentative D call TRBD2 (5 bases). V dropped 7 bases and J dropped 0 bases, with 12 bases sitting between them. The CDR3 sequence is 15 residues long. Germline lookup yields CDR1 MGHRA and CDR2 YSYEKL. CDR3 protein: CASNRGGSNTGELFF. CDR3 nucleotide sequence: TGCGCCAGCAACCGGGGTGGATCGAACACCGGGGAGCTGTTTTTT.

CDR3 sequence reads: CASSLPLGLAGTDTQYF. CDR3 coding DNA: TGTGCCAGCAGCTTACCCTTAGGACTAGCGGGCACAGATACGCAGTATTTT. The V call is TRBV7-9, the J call TRBJ2-3; 10 positions agree with TRBD2. The CDR3 runs to 17 residues. Germline V gene lookup returns CDR1 SEHNR and CDR2 FQNEAQ (reference sequence). V gave up 2 bases and J gave up 1 base; unmatched junction bases: 6.

The rearrangement links TRBV28 to TRBJ1-1, with D uncertain. The CDR3 covers 15 residues. The germline V and J ends were trimmed by 6 bases and 2 bases, with 16 bases remaining between them. Germline V CDR1 and CDR2: MDHEN, SYDVKM. As DNA, the CDR3 is TGTGCCAGCAGGGTCGAGGCGGTTCTCAACACTGAAGCTTTCTTT. It specifies CASRVEAVLNTEAFF.

The rearrangement links TRBV9 to TRBJ2-1; 7 nucleotides match TRBD2. V dropped 3 bases and J dropped 6; count of bases not matched to a gene: 12. Germline V lookup: CDR1 SGDLS, CDR2 YYNGEE. The CDR3 is made up of 16 amino acids. CDR3 amino acids: CASSATLADDSNEQFF. The CDR3 DNA reads TGTGCCAGCAGCGCAACCCTAGCGGATGATTCCAATGAGCAGTTCTTC.

V is TRBV9 and J is TRBJ2-7; 9 bases agree with TRBD2. CDR1 SGDLS and CDR2 YYNGEE come from the germline V gene. J gave up 5 bases and V 1 base, and 10 bases lay outside the gene matches. The CDR3 runs 16 residues. CDR3 loop: CASSVSPLAGGDEQYF. CDR3 bases: TGTGCCAGCAGCGTATCCCCTCTGGCGGGAGGGGACGAGCAGTACTTC.

V is TRBV27 and J is TRBJ2-5; D might be TRBD2 (5 bases). Trimming removed 6 bases at V and 7 bases at J, with 12 bases between. CDR3 length equals 12 residues. Germline CDR1 and CDR2: MNHEY and SMNVEV (reference sequence). The DNA for the CDR3 is TGTGCCAGCAGCCCGGGCGAGGGGACCCAGTACTTC. Protein: CASSPGEGTQYF.

The gene calls are TRBV7-9 and TRBJ2-2; D is unresolved. Germline V lookup: CDR1 SEHNR, CDR2 FQNEAQ (reference sequence). CDR3 length equals 14 residues. V was shortened by 5 bases and J by 1 base, with 8 bases between the two germline ends. CDR3 region: CASSQGLNTGELFF. For the CDR3, the DNA is TGTGCCAGCAGCCAAGGGTTGAACACCGGGGAGCTGTTTTTT.

This clone was seen a single time. The rearrangement joins TRBV28 to TRBJ2-2; D may be TRBD2 (7 bases). With 1 base removed from V and 7 bases from J, the gap between germline ends came to 16 bases. CDR3 length: 16 amino acids. Germline V CDR1 and CDR2: MDHEN, SYDVKM. The CDR3 DNA reads TGTGCCAGCAGTTTATCGCGTCACAGGGAGGGCGGGGAGCTGTTTTTT. It encodes CASSLSRHREGGELFF. Full variable domain (rest looked up from reference TRBV28 and TRBJ2-2): DVKVTQSSRYLVKRTGEKVFLECVQDMDHENMFWYRQDPGLGLRLIYFSYDVKMKEKGDIPEGYSVSREKKERFSLILESASTNQTSMYLCASSLSRHREGGELFFGEGSRLTVL.

This chain uses TRBV10-3 with TRBJ1-4, with 7 bases lining up with TRBD1. Germline assignment: CDR1 ENHRY and CDR2 SYGVKD. The ends lost 9 bases at V and 3 bases at J; junction bases unmatched: 4. This CDR3 region has 13 residues. CDR3: CAIATGSNEKLFF. The CDR3 bases are TGTGCCATTGCGACAGGGTCTAATGAAAAACTGTTTTTT.